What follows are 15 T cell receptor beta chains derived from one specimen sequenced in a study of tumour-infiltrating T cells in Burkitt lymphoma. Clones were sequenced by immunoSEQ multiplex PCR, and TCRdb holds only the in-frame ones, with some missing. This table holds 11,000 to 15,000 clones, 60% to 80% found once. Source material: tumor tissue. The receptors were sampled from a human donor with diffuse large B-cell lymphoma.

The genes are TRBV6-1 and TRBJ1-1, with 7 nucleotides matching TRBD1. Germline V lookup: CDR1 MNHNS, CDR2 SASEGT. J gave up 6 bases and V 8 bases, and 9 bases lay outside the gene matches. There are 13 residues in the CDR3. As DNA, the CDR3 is TGTGCCAGCGTACTTCCAGGGGGATCTGAAGCTTTCTTT. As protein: CASVLPGGSEAFF.

Here the CDR3 DNA reads TGTGCCAGTAGTATTACAGGGGCCTACGAGCAGTACTTC. Its translation: CASSITGAYEQYF. The chain employs TRBV19 and TRBJ2-7; 7 nucleotides align to TRBD1. The CDR3 covers 13 residues. Germline values: CDR1 LNHDA, CDR2 SQIVND (reference sequence). V dropped 3 bases and J dropped 2; count of bases not matched to a gene: 1.

This CDR3 is CASSVVLTQYF. The CDR3 DNA follows: TGTGCCAGCAGTGTAGTTCTTACGCAGTATTTT. The chain links TRBV2 to TRBJ2-3; no reliable D call. Deletions cut 4 bases from V and 8 bases from J, with 7 bases between. The CDR3 runs 11 residues. Germline assignment: CDR1 SNHLY and CDR2 FYNNEI.

This chain's CDR3 is CASSPGAENTGELFF. CDR3 DNA: TGTGCCAGTAGTCCCGGGGCGGAGAACACCGGGGAGCTGTTTTTT. The chain is built from TRBV19 and TRBJ2-2; D tentatively reads TRBD1 or TRBD2 (5 bases each). The germline V gene encodes CDR1 LNHDA and CDR2 SQIVND (reference sequence). CDR3 length: 15 residues. Trimming stripped 5 bases from V and 1 base from J, with 11 bases between. The full variable domain, completed using reference TRBV19 and TRBJ2-2, is DGGITQSPKYLFRKEGQNVTLSCEQNLNHDAMYWYRQDPGQGLRLIYYSQIVNDFQKGDIAEGYSVSREKKESFPLTVTSAQKNPTAFYLCASSPGAENTGELFFGEGSRLTVL.

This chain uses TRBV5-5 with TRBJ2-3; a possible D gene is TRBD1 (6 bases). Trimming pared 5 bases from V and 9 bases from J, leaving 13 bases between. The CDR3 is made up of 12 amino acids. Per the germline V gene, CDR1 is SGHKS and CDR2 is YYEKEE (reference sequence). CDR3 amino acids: CASSTGQRTQYF. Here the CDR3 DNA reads TGTGCCAGCAGTACCGGACAGCGGACGCAGTATTTT.

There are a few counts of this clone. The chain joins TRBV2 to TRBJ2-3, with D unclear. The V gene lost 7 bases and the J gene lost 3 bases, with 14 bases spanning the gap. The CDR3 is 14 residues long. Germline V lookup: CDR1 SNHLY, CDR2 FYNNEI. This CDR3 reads CASNTFFWTDTQYF. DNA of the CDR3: TGTGCCAGCAATACTTTCTTTTGGACAGATACGCAGTATTTT.

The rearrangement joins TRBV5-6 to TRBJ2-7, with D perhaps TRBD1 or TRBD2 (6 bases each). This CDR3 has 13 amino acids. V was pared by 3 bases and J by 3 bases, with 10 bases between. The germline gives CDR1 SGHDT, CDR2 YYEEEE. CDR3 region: CASSWGANYEQYF. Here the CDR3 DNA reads TGTGCCAGCAGCTGGGGGGCAAACTACGAGCAGTACTTC.

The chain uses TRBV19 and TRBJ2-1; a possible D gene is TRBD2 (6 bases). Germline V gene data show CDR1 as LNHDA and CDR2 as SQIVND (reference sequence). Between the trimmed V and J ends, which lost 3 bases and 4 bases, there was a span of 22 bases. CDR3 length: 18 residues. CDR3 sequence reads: CASSILPGVEGLYNEQFF. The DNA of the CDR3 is TGTGCCAGTAGTATCCTTCCGGGGGTGGAGGGCCTGTACAATGAGCAGTTCTTC.

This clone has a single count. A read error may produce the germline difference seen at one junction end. CDR3 bases: TGTGCCAGCAGTTACTCTGGTAACACCATATATTTT. The encoded protein is CASSYSGNTIYF. J is TRBJ1-3 and V is TRBV6-6; D remains ambiguous. Germline CDR1 is MNHNY and CDR2 is SVGAGI (reference sequence). This CDR3 is 12 amino acids long.

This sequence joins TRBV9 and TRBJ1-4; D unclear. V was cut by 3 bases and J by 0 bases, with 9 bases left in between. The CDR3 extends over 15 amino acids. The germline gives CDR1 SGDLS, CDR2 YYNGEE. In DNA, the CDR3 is TGTGCCAGCAGCGCCCCAGGTACAACTAATGAAAAACTGTTTTTT. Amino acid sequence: CASSAPGTTNEKLFF.

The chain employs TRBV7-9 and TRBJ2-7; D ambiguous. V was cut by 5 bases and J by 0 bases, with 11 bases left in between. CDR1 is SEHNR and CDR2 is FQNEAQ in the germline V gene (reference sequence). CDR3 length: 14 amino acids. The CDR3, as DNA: TGTGCCAGCAGCAGCCCCCAGGTCTCCTACGAGCAGTACTTC. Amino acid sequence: CASSSPQVSYEQYF.

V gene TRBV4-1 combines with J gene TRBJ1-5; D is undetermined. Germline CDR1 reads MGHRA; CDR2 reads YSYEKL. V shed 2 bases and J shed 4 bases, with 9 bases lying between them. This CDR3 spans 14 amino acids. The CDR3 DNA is TGCGCCAGCAGCCAAAAATCCCCGAATCAGCCCCAGCATTTT. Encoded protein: CASSQKSPNQPQHF.

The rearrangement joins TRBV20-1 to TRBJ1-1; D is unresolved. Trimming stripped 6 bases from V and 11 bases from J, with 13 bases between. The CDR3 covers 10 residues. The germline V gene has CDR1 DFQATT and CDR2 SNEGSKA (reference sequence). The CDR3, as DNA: TGCAGTGCCAAAATCCCGTCGGCTTTCTTT. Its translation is CSAKIPSAFF.

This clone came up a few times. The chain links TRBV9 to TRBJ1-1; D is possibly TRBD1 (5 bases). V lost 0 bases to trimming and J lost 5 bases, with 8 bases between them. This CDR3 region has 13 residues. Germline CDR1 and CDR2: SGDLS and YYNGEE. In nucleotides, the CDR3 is TGTGCCAGCAGCGTAGCCAGGGCTACTGAAGCTTTCTTT. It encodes CASSVARATEAFF.

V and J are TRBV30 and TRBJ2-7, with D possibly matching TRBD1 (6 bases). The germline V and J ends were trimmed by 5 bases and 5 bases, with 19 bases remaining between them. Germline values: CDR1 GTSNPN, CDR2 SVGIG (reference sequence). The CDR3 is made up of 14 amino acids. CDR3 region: CAWQEVRGSNEQYF. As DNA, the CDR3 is TGTGCCTGGCAGGAAGTAAGGGGGAGCAACGAGCAGTACTTC.